This T cell receptor (beta chain) was sequenced during a study of blood T cell repertoires in COVID-19. CDR3 length equals 15 residues. Trimming shortened V by 5 bases and J by 5 bases, and 18 bases separated the two germline ends. Germline loops: CDR1 SGHAT, CDR2 FQNNGV. Sequenced by immunoSEQ multiplex PCR; TCRdb stores in-frame clones only, minus some. The sample yields about 260,000 clones, about 87% seen once. The chain links TRBV11-2 to TRBJ1-2; D might be TRBD1 (6 bases). The sample consisted of peripheral blood. The receptor was isolated from a middle-aged woman who had recovered from COVID-19. CDR3 bases: TGTGCCAGCAGCCCCCGATTACAGGGTTTTTATGGCTACACCTTC. Its translation is CASSPRLQGFYGYTF.